A selection of T cell receptor beta chains follows, all from one sample in a study of control samples from healthy donors and cancer patients. TCRdb's copy holds only in-frame clones and misses some; the assay was immunoSEQ multiplex PCR. The sample has fewer than 200,000 clones, around 88% seen once. Material: blood. The receptors derive from a woman aged 30 to 39 in good health. Each CDR3 is given with its conserved first and last residue. Each record gives: J gene, V gene, D gene, clone size, CDR3 DNA, CDR3 protein. D genes are given only for firm matches. For some rows the clone size is stated as once, few or many, or as a class when expanded; others skip it.

TRBJ1-6 TRBV2 TRBD1 - TGTGCCAGCAATGAGGACAGGGGAACGTCACCCCTCCACTTT CASNEDRGTSPLHF
TRBJ1-5 TRBV6-1 - - TGTGCCAGCAGTGAACGGAGGCCGGGCATGTATAGCAATCAGCCCCAGCATTTT CASSERRPGMYSNQPQHF
TRBJ1-2 TRBV28 - - TGTGCCAGCAGTTTATGGGCAGGGAGAAGGGTGAACTATGGCTACACCTTC CASSLWAGRRVNYGYTF
TRBJ2-3 TRBV3-1/TRBV3-2 TRBD2 - TGTGCCAGCAGCCGGGCCGGACTAGCGGGGGGAAATAGCACAGATACGCAGTATTTT CASSRAGLAGGNSTDTQYF
TRBJ2-1 TRBV30 - - TGTGCCTGGAGGGCGAACAGGAGGTCCTACAATGAGCAGTTCTTC CAWRANRRSYNEQFF
TRBJ1-2 TRBV15 - - TGTGCCACCAGCAGAGATCGGGACGGCCGGACCGTCTATGGCTACACCTTC CATSRDRDGRTVYGYTF
TRBJ2-4 TRBV6-5 - once TGTGCCAGCAGTTACGGGCAACTTACTTTTCAGTACTTC CASSYGQLTFQYF
TRBJ1-6 TRBV7-9 - - TGTGCCAGCAGCTTTACCGGGGAGAGTTCACCCCTCCACTTT CASSFTGESSPLHF
TRBJ1-1 TRBV5-1 - - TGCGCCAGCAGCTTACAGGGAATGAACACTGAAGCTTTCTTT CASSLQGMNTEAFF
TRBJ2-7 TRBV28 TRBD2 once TGTGCCAGCAGTTGGGAGAGCCGGGGGGACGAGCAGTACTTC CASSWESRGDEQYF
TRBJ2-1 TRBV5-1 - once TGCGCCAGCAGCTATGAGAGGTCCGGGTACAATGAGCAGTTCTTC CASSYERSGYNEQFF
TRBJ1-4 TRBV27 - - TGTGCCAGCAGTTCCACGACCTCCATACCGCCTAATAATGAAAAACTGTTTTTT CASSSTTSIPPNNEKLFF
TRBJ2-5 TRBV7-2 TRBD2 - TGTGCCAGCAGCCCCGCGGCGGGAGTGGGGGAGACCCAGTACTTC CASSPAAGVGETQYF
TRBJ1-5 TRBV30 - - TGTGCCTGGAGGGGCGGGCCCAATCAGCCCCAGCATTTT CAWRGGPNQPQHF
TRBJ1-2 TRBV6-5 TRBD1 - TGTGCCAGCAGTTACCTACCGGGACAGGGTAGGGGCTACACCTTC CASSYLPGQGRGYTF
TRBJ1-2 TRBV28 - - TGTGCCACCTTATATCCCCGCAACTATGGCTACACCTTC CATLYPRNYGYTF
TRBJ2-3 TRBV3-1/TRBV3-2 TRBD2 - TGTGCCAGCAGCCAAGGATCATTTAGCGGGAGACTCACAGATACGCAGTATTTT CASSQGSFSGRLTDTQYF
TRBJ1-2 TRBV29-1 - - TGCAGCGTAGGTGGACCAAACTATGGCTACACCTTC CSVGGPNYGYTF
TRBJ2-2 TRBV5-1 - once TGCGCCAGCAGCTTGAGGGCTAGTCGCGTCGCCGGGGAGCTGTTTTTT CASSLRASRVAGELFF
TRBJ1-5 TRBV27 - - TGTGCCAGCAGTTTATCGAACAACCCCTATCAGCCCCAGCATTTT CASSLSNNPYQPQHF
TRBJ2-3 TRBV15 TRBD2 - TGTGCCACCAGCTCGGCGCCCCGTTCTCTAGCGGGCACAGATACGCAGTATTTT CATSSAPRSLAGTDTQYF
TRBJ2-2 TRBV10-1 - once TGCGCCAGCAGTGAGTCTGCAGGAATTAGCACCGGGGAGCTGTTTTTT CASSESAGISTGELFF
TRBJ1-1 TRBV2 TRBD1 - TGTGCCAGCAGTAGATTCCGGGACAGGGTGAACACTGAAGCTTTCTTT CASSRFRDRVNTEAFF
TRBJ1-5 TRBV24-1 TRBD1 - TGTGCCACCGGGACAGGGGTTAGTCAGCCCCAGCATTTT CATGTGVSQPQHF
TRBJ2-3 TRBV29-1 - - TGCAGCGTTGCAGGGGTCGGGACAGATACGCAGTATTTT CSVAGVGTDTQYF
TRBJ1-5 TRBV20-1 - - TGCAGTGCTAGTATAGGGAGCAATCAGCCCCAGCATTTT CSASIGSNQPQHF
TRBJ2-1 TRBV19 - - TGTGCCAGTAGTGATGGAGCCTACAATGAGCAGTTCTTC CASSDGAYNEQFF
TRBJ1-1 TRBV3-1/TRBV3-2 TRBD1 - TGTGCCAGCAGCCAAACTCCGGGACAGAGTGCTGAAGCTTTCTTT CASSQTPGQSAEAFF
TRBJ2-1 TRBV5-6 TRBD2 - TGTGCCAGCAGCAAAGGGACTATCTCCTACAATGAGCAGTTCTTC CASSKGTISYNEQFF
TRBJ1-5 TRBV15 - - TGTGCCACCAGCAGTGCAGATGGCAATCAGCCCCAGCATTTT CATSSADGNQPQHF
TRBJ2-1 TRBV4-1 - - TGCGCCAGCAGCCAAGAAGGAGGTGAGCAGTTCTTC CASSQEGGEQFF